Sequencing of this T cell receptor beta chain was carried out in a study of technical replicates of blood from a handful of donors. Assay: immunoSEQ multiplex PCR; the TCRdb copy retains only in-frame clones and omits some. The table shows roughly 82,000 clones, with 95% to 96% occurring only once. This CDR3 has 14 residues. Per the germline V gene, CDR1 is SQVTM and CDR2 is ANQGSEA. Trimming took off 7 bases at V and 1 base at J, with 13 bases between the two ends. This clone was counted once. This sequence was found in a human donor in good health. The sequenced sample consisted of T cells isolated from PBMCs. The rearrangement links TRBV29-1 to TRBJ2-2; TRBD2 might be the D (6 bases). CDR3 nucleotides: TGCAGCGGTGGTCTTAGCGGGAACACCGGGGAGCTGTTTTTT. Translated, it gives CSGGLSGNTGELFF.